The rows below give T cell receptor beta chains drawn from one sample of a study of cytomegalovirus exposure and HLA in healthy donors. TCRdb's copy holds only in-frame clones and misses some; the assay was immunoSEQ multiplex PCR. The table has 150,000 to 200,000 clones, 70% to 90% seen once. Material: PBMCs. The source is a male donor in good health and CMV-seronegative. Both conserved end residues are part of each CDR3. The D gene is left open where the match is weak. The size of a clone is reported for some rows only, either as once, few or many, or as a class for expanded clones.

CASVGQTTHYGYTF	TGTGCCAGTGTGGGACAGACGACCCACTATGGCTACACCTTC	TRBD1	TRBV19	TRBJ1-2	.
CASSLWGLAQETQYF	TGCGCCAGCAGCTTGTGGGGACTAGCGCAAGAGACCCAGTACTTC	TRBD2	TRBV5-1	TRBJ2-5	.
CASSLRLARNLPNYGYPF	TGTGCCAGCAGCTTGCGGCTGGCAAGAAATCTCCCTAACTATGGCTACCCCTTC	.	TRBV5-6	TRBJ1-2	once
CASSLRAGLGNQPQHF	TGTGCCAGCAGCTTGAGGGCAGGGCTTGGCAATCAGCCCCAGCATTTT	.	TRBV5-6	TRBJ1-5	few
CSVERASGGITDTQYF	TGCAGCGTTGAAAGGGCTAGCGGGGGGATCACAGATACGCAGTATTTT	TRBD2	TRBV29-1	TRBJ2-3	.
CASSESACGQSGNTIYF	TGCGCCAGCAGTGAGTCGGCATGTGGGCAGTCTGGAAACACCATATATTTT	.	TRBV10-1	TRBJ1-3	.
CASSPRTSGGVLYNEQFF	TGTGCCAGCAGCCCGCGGACTAGCGGGGGGGTTCTCTACAATGAGCAGTTCTTC	TRBD2	TRBV9	TRBJ2-1	.
CASSEGRLGQVNEKLFF	TGTGCCAGCAGTGAAGGGCGCCTGGGACAGGTTAATGAAAAACTGTTTTTT	TRBD1	TRBV2	TRBJ1-4	.
CASSSVVSGANSGANVLTF	TGTGCCAGCAGCTCGGTCGTTAGCGGGGCCAACTCTGGGGCCAACGTCCTGACTTTC	TRBD2	TRBV7-6	TRBJ2-6	.
CASSLSGEGNSPLHF	TGTGCCAGCAGCTTATCGGGGGAAGGTAATTCACCCCTCCACTTT	.	TRBV7-9	TRBJ1-6	.
CASKTGCEAFF	TGTGCCAGCAAGACAGGATGTGAAGCTTTCTTT	.	TRBV6-5	TRBJ1-1	.
CASSEDGGGGYTF	TGTGCCAGCAGTGAAGACGGCGGAGGTGGCTACACCTTC	.	TRBV6-1	TRBJ1-2	.
CAISRVSGMGFYNEQFF	TGTGCCATCAGCCGGGTTAGCGGGATGGGCTTCTACAATGAGCAGTTCTTC	TRBD2	TRBV10-3	TRBJ2-1	.
CASSSSDTQYF	TGTGCCAGCAGTTCCTCAGATACGCAGTATTTT	.	TRBV27	TRBJ2-3	.
CATSRDPGGVATNEKLFF	TGTGCCACCAGCAGAGATCCTGGGGGGGTGGCAACTAATGAAAAACTGTTTTTT	.	TRBV15	TRBJ1-4	.
CASGLSSGNTDTQYF	TGTGCTAGTGGTTTGTCTAGCGGCAATACAGATACGCAGTATTTT	TRBD2	TRBV12-5	TRBJ2-3	.
CASSVGRDTKNIQYF	TGTGCCAGCAGCGTAGGGCGGGATACTAAAAACATTCAGTACTTC	.	TRBV9	TRBJ2-4	once
CASSQVAGGLETQYF	TGTGCCAGCAGCCAAGTTGCGGGAGGGCTGGAGACCCAGTACTTC	TRBD2	TRBV4-2	TRBJ2-5	once
CASSWGPSNEQFF	TGTGCCAGCAGCTGGGGGCCGTCGAATGAGCAGTTCTTC	.	TRBV5-6	TRBJ2-1	.
CASSYSLGGGDTQYF	TGTGCCAGCAGTTACTCCCTCGGCGGCGGGGATACGCAGTATTTT	.	TRBV6-5	TRBJ2-3	.
CASSPGTGGTDTQYF	TGTGCCAGTAGTCCCGGGACAGGGGGGACAGATACGCAGTATTTT	TRBD1	TRBV19	TRBJ2-3	.
CASSYSVTGPEQYF	TGTGCCAGCAGTTACTCTGTGACAGGGCCCGAGCAGTACTTC	TRBD1	TRBV6-5	TRBJ2-7	.
CASSVGRRTDTQYF	TGTGCCAGCAGCGTAGGACGGAGAACAGATACGCAGTATTTT	.	TRBV9	TRBJ2-3	once
CASSSSAGPDTQYF	TGTGCCAGTAGTAGCTCAGCGGGCCCAGATACGCAGTATTTT	.	TRBV19	TRBJ2-3	.
CSVAGTSGVSYEQYF	TGCAGCGTTGCCGGGACTAGCGGGGTCTCCTACGAGCAGTACTTC	TRBD2	TRBV29-1	TRBJ2-7	.
CASSLQQGWGETQYF	TGTGCCAGCTCACTTCAACAGGGTTGGGGAGAGACCCAGTACTTC	.	TRBV18	TRBJ2-5	.
CASSLFPGLRTRKQFF	TGTGCCAGCAGTCTCTTCCCGGGACTGCGCACAAGGAAGCAGTTCTTC	.	TRBV27	TRBJ2-1	.
CASSSTGTGSTGELFF	TGTGCCAGCAGCTCCACCGGGACAGGGTCCACCGGGGAGCTGTTTTTT	TRBD1	TRBV7-2	TRBJ2-2	.
CASSELTGGNYGYTF	TGTGCCAGCAGTGAACTTACAGGGGGGAACTATGGCTACACCTTC	TRBD1	TRBV25-1	TRBJ1-2	once
CASSLAGRGGASYEQYF	TGTGCCAGCAGCTTGGCGGGGAGGGGGGGTGCCTCCTACGAGCAGTACTTC	.	TRBV5-4	TRBJ2-7	once
CASSLRGGGSYEQYF	TGTGCCAGCAGCTTAAGAGGCGGGGGCTCCTACGAGCAGTACTTC	TRBD2	TRBV11-3	TRBJ2-7	.
CASSRNRGMNTEAFF	TGCGCCAGCAGCAGGAACAGGGGTATGAACACTGAAGCTTTCTTT	TRBD1	TRBV5-1	TRBJ1-1	few
CSVEGASGGAVDTQYF	TGCAGCGTTGAAGGGGCTAGCGGGGGGGCGGTTGATACGCAGTATTTT	TRBD2	TRBV29-1	TRBJ2-3	.
CASSVESGAWTEAFF	TGTGCCAGCAGCGTAGAATCAGGGGCTTGGACTGAAGCTTTCTTT	.	TRBV9	TRBJ1-1	.
CASSPGTGNQPQHF	TGTGCCAGCAGCCCTGGGACAGGCAATCAGCCCCAGCATTTT	TRBD1	TRBV5-6	TRBJ1-5	few
CASSLGLAGGTDTQYF	TGTGCCAGCAGCTTAGGCCTAGCGGGAGGCACAGATACGCAGTATTTT	TRBD2	TRBV7-3	TRBJ2-3	.
CASSVASSGSSYEQYF	TGTGCCAGCAGCGTAGCCTCTAGCGGGAGCTCCTACGAGCAGTACTTC	TRBD2	TRBV9	TRBJ2-7	.
CASSWGRGYRETQYF	TGTGCCAGCAGCTGGGGGCGAGGATACCGAGAGACCCAGTACTTC	.	TRBV11-3	TRBJ2-5	.
CASSDSTQGVPYF	TGTGCCAGCAGTGACTCGACCCAGGGGGTCCCGTACTTC	TRBD1	TRBV6-4	TRBJ2-7	.
CASSQAAGGWTGELFF	TGCGCCAGCAGCCAAGCGGCAGGGGGCTGGACCGGGGAGCTGTTTTTT	TRBD1	TRBV4-3	TRBJ2-2	few
CASSLAAGSGAFF	TGTGCCAGCAGCTTGGCGGCAGGTTCAGGGGCTTTCTTT	.	TRBV5-6	TRBJ1-1	.
CASSSTGTSGGHYSYEQYF	TGCGCCAGCAGCTCCACCGGGACTAGCGGGGGTCATTACTCCTACGAGCAGTACTTC	TRBD2	TRBV5-1	TRBJ2-7	.
CASSFAQGSRTGNTIYF	TGTGCCAGCAGTTTCGCCCAGGGGTCTCGGACTGGAAACACCATATATTTT	.	TRBV28	TRBJ1-3	.
CASSLFAGETEAFF	TGTGCCAGCAGTTTATTCGCCGGGGAGACTGAAGCTTTCTTT	.	TRBV28	TRBJ1-1	.
CASSQPPGLAVRVEQFF	TGTGCCAGCAGCCAACCACCGGGACTAGCTGTTAGGGTTGAGCAGTTCTTC	TRBD2	TRBV4-2	TRBJ2-1	.
CASSLGWTSLSTDTQYF	TGCGCCAGCAGCCTCGGATGGACTAGCCTTAGCACAGATACGCAGTATTTT	TRBD2	TRBV5-1	TRBJ2-3	.
CASSSNRDTGNQPQHF	TGTGCCAGCAGTTCCAACCGGGACACGGGGAATCAGCCCCAGCATTTT	.	TRBV28	TRBJ1-5	.
CSAGTVYEQYF	TGCAGTGCTGGGACAGTTTACGAGCAGTACTTC	TRBD1	TRBV20-1	TRBJ2-7	.
CASSGFSRDTEAFF	TGTGCCAGCAGCGGTTTTAGTCGGGACACTGAAGCTTTCTTT	.	TRBV9	TRBJ1-1	.
CASSYSQGRYEQYF	TGTGCCAGCAGTTACTCTCAGGGGCGCTACGAGCAGTACTTC	.	TRBV6-6	TRBJ2-7	.